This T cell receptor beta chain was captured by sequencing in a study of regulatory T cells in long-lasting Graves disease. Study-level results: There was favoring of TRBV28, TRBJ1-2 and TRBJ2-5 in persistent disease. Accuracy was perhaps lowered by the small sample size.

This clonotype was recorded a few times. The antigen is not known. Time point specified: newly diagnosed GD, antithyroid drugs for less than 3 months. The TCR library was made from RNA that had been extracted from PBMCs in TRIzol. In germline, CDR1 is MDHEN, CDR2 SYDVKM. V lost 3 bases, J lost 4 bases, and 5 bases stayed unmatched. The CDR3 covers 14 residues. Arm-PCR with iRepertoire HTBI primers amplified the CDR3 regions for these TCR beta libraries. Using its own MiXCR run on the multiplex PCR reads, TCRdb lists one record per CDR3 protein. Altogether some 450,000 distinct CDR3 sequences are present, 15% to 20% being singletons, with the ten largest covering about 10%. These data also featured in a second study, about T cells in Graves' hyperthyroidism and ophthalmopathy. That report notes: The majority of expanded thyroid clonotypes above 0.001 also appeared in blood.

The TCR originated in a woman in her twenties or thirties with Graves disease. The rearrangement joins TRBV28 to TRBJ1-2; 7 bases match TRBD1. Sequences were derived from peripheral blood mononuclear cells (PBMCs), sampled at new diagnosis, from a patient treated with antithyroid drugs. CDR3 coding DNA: TGTGCCAGCAGTTTCCCGACAGGGAGCTATGGCTACACCTTC. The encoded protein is CASSFPTGSYGYTF.